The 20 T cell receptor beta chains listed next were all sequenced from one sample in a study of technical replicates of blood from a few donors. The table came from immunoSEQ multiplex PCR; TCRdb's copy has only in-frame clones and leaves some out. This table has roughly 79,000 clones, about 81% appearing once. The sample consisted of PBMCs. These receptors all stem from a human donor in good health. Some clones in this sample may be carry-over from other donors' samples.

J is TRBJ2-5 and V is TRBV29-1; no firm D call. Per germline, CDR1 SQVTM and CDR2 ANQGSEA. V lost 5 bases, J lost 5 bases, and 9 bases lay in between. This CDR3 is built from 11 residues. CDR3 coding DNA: TGCAGCGTTCCCTATCCGGAGACCCAGTACTTC. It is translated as CSVPYPETQYF.

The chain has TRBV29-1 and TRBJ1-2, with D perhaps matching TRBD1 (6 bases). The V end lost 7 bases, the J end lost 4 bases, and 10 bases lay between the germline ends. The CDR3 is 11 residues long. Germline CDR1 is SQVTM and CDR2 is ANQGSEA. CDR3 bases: TGCAGCGCCACAGGGTTCTATGGCTACACCTTC. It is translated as CSATGFYGYTF.

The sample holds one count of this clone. CDR3 nucleotides: TGTGCCAGCAGCTGGCTAGCGGGGGATAACCAAGAGACCCAGTACTTC. Amino acids: CASSWLAGDNQETQYF. V is TRBV11-1 and J is TRBJ2-5, with 10 bases fitting TRBD2. Germline V gene sequence: CDR1 SGHAT, CDR2 FQDESV (reference sequence). After removal of 4 bases from V and 0 bases from J, the junction contained 5 bases not matched to a gene. This CDR3 spans 16 amino acids.

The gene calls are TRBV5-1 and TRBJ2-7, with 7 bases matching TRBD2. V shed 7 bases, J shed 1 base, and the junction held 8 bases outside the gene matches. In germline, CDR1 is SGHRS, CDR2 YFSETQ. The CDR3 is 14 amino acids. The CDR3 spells CASSASGTSYEQYF. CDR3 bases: TGCGCCAGCTCCGCGAGCGGGACTTCCTACGAGCAGTACTTC.

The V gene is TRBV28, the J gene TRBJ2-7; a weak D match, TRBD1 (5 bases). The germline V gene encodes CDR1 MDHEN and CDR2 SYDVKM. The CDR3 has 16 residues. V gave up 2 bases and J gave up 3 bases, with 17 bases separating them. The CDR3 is CASSLGPVQGIYEQYF. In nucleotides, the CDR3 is TGTGCCAGCAGTTTAGGACCGGTGCAGGGTATCTACGAGCAGTACTTC.

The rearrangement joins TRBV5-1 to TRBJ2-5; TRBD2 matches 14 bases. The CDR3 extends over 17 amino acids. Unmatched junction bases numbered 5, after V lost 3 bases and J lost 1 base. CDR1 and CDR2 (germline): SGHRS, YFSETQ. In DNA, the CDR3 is TGCGCCAGCAGCTCTGGGACTAGCGGGAGCCTCCAAGAGACCCAGTACTTC. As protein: CASSSGTSGSLQETQYF.

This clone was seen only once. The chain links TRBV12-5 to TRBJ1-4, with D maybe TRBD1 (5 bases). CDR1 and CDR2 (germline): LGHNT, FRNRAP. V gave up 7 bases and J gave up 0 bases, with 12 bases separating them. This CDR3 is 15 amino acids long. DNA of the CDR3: TGTGCTAGTGCCCAATCCAGGGCAACTAATGAAAAACTGTTTTTT. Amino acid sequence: CASAQSRATNEKLFF.

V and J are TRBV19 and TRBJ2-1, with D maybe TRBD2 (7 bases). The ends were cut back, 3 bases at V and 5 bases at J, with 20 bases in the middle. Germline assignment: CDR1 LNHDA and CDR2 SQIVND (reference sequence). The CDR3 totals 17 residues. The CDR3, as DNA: TGTGCCAGTAGTATCACCGGGAGGCCGGGGGGCAACAATGAGCAGTTCTTC. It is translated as CASSITGRPGGNNEQFF.

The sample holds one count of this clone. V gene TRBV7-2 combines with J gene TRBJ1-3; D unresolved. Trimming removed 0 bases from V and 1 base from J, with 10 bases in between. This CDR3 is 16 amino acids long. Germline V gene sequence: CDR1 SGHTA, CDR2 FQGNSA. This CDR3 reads CASSLAPQVSGNTIYF. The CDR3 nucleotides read TGTGCCAGCAGCTTAGCGCCTCAGGTATCTGGAAACACCATATATTTT.

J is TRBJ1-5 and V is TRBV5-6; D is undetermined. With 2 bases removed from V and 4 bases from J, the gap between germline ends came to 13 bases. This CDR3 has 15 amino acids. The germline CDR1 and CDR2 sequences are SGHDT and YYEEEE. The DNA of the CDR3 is TGTGCCAGCAGCTTAGCGGGTTGGGTGAATCAGCCCCAGCATTTT. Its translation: CASSLAGWVNQPQHF. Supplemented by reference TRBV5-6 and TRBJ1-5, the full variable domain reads DAGVTQSPTHLIKTRGQQVTLRCSPKSGHDTVSWYQQALGQGPQFIFQYYEEEERQRGNFPDRFSGHQFPNYSSELNVNALLLGDSALYLCASSLAGWVNQPQHFGDGTRLSIL.

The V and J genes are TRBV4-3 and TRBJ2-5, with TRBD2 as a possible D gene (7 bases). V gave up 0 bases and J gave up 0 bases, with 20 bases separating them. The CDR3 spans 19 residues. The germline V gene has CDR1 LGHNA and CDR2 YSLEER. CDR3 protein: CASSQEGGVSGINQETQYF. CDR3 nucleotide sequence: TGCGCCAGCAGCCAAGAAGGGGGGGTAAGCGGAATTAACCAAGAGACCCAGTACTTC.

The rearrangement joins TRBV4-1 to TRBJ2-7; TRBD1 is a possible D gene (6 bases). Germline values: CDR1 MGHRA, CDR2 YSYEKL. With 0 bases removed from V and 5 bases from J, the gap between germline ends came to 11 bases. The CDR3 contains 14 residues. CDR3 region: CASSQEDRSDEQYF. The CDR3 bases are TGCGCCAGCAGCCAAGAAGACAGGTCCGACGAGCAGTACTTC.

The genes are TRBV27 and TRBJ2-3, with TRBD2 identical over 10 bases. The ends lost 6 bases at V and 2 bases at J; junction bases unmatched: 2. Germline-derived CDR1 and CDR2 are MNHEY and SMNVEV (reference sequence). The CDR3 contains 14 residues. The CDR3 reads CASSGLAVTDTQYF. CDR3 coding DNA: TGTGCCAGCAGCGGACTAGCGGTCACAGATACGCAGTATTTT.

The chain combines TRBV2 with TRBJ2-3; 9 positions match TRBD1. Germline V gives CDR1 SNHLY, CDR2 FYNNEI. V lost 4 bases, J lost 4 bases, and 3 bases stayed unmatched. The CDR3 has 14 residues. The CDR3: CASSVDRGSDTQYF. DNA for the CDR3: TGTGCCAGCAGTGTGGACAGGGGTTCAGATACGCAGTATTTT.

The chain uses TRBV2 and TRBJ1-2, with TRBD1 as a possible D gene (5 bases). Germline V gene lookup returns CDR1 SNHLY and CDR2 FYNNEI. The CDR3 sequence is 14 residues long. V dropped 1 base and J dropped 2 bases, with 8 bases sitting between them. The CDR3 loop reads CASSEGGGNYGYTF. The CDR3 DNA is TGTGCCAGCAGTGAAGGGGGCGGAAACTATGGCTACACCTTC.

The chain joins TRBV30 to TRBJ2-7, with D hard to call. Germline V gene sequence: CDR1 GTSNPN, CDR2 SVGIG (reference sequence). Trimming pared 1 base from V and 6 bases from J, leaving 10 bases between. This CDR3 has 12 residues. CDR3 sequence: CAWSEARLEQYF. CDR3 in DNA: TGTGCCTGGAGTGAGGCTAGACTCGAGCAGTACTTC.

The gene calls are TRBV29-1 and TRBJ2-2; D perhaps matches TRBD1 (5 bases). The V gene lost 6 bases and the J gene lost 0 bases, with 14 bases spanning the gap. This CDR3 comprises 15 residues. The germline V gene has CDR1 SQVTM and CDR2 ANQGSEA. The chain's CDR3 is CSVGRATSNTGELFF. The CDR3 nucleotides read TGCAGCGTCGGCAGGGCCACCTCGAACACCGGGGAGCTGTTTTTT.

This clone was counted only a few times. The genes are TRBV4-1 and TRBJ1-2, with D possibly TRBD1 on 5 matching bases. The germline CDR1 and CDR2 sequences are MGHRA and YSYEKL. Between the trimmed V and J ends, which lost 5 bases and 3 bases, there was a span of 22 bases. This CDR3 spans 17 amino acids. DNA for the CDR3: TGCGCCAGCAGCTTCGACGGGTGGGGGGAAGCGGACTATGGCTACACCTTC. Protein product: CASSFDGWGEADYGYTF.

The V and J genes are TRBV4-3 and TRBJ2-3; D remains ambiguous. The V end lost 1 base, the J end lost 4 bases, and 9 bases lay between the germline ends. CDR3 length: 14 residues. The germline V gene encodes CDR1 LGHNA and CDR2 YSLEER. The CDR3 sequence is CASSQALSADTQYF. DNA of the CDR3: TGCGCCAGCAGCCAAGCCCTTAGTGCAGATACGCAGTATTTT.

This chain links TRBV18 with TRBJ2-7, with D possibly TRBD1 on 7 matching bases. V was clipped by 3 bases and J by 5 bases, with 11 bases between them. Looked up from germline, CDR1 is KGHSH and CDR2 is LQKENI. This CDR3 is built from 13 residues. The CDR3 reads CASSPQGGHEQYF. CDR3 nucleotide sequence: TGTGCCAGCTCACCCCAGGGGGGACACGAGCAGTACTTC.